The present TCR beta chain was sequenced within a study of metastatic and nonmetastatic thyroid tumors. Study details: Patients with malignant and benign thyroid disease provided blood and tumor or nodule tissue, whose repertoires were compared.

J gave up 7 bases and V 0 bases, and 7 bases lay outside the gene matches. This CDR3 has 15 amino acids. The germline CDR1 and CDR2 sequences are DFQATT and SNEGSKA (reference sequence). Original methodology: A distant-metastasis classifier for papillary thyroid cancer was built using CDR3 differences across clinicopathological groups. MiXCR reprocessed the PCR reads for TCRdb. Clone size and V and J calls follow TCRdb, not the original study. The sample includes about 13,000 clones, approximately 23% seen only once; the top ten take 12%. A few counts support this clone. Antigen: not known. Study-level findings and limits: TCR beta diversity was reportedly significantly higher in malignant thyroid tumors than benign nodules, in blood and tumor.

There were no patients who had received any treatment before thyroid surgery. J is TRBJ2-3 and V is TRBV20-1; TRBD2 matches at 10 bases. The source of this sequence is a female donor with papillary thyroid cancer or a benign thyroid nodule (not recorded which). Some clones in this sample may be carry-over from other donors' samples. The sample was adjacent normal tissue. The CDR3 loop reads CSARDLAGDTYTQYF. CDR3 nucleotides: TGCAGTGCTAGAGACCTAGCGGGGGATACTTATACGCAGTATTTT.